A selection of T cell receptor beta chains follows, all from one sample in a study of human T cells and chemical hapten exposure. Each CDR3 protein is one row after TCRdb ran MiXCR on the RACE reads. Of 150,000 to 200,000 distinct CDR3 sequences listed, about 22% are singletons. Sequencing used whole blood, obtained in connection with sensitization to the hapten diphenylcyclopropenone (DPC). Receptors originate from a woman aged 40-49 years with alopecia areata. Some clones in this sample may be carry-over from other donors' samples. Both conserved end residues are part of each CDR3. The D gene is left open where the match is weak. Size is stated for part of the rows, as once, few or many counts, or as a class when the clone is expanded.

TRBJ2-7 TRBD1 - TRBV29-1 TGCAGCGTTGACGCGGGACAGGGTTACGAGCAGTACTTC CSVDAGQGYEQYF
TRBJ1-3 - few TRBV12-3/TRBV12-4 TGTGCCAGCAGTTTCCCTGGAAACACCATATATTTT CASSFPGNTIYF
TRBJ2-3 - - TRBV5-1 TGCGCCAGCTCGCCCATGACAGATACGCAGTATTTT CASSPMTDTQYF
TRBJ2-2 - - TRBV20-1 TGCAGTGCTAGCGAGATTGCGAACACCGGGGAGCTGTTTTTT CSASEIANTGELFF
TRBJ1-2 - - TRBV11-1 TGTGCCAGCAGCTTAGCAAGGGGATCTGATGGCTACACCTTC CASSLARGSDGYTF
TRBJ2-1 TRBD1 - TRBV6-2/TRBV6-3 TGTGCCAGCAGTTACGCCCAGGGGGCTTACAATGAGCAGTTCTTC CASSYAQGAYNEQFF
TRBJ2-7 TRBD1 - TRBV20-1 TGCAGTGCTCCCGGGACAGGGAACTACGAGCAGTACTTC CSAPGTGNYEQYF
TRBJ2-1 - once TRBV5-1 TGCGCCAGCAGCTTAATCGGTGAGCAGTTCTTC CASSLIGEQFF
TRBJ2-7 TRBD2 few TRBV20-1 TGCAGTGCTAGAGGGACTAGCGGGATCCGCAACGAGCAGTACTTC CSARGTSGIRNEQYF
TRBJ2-2 - - TRBV12-3/TRBV12-4 TGTGCCAGCAGCCGCGTTCAGGGGAGAACCGGGGAGCTGTTTTTT CASSRVQGRTGELFF
TRBJ2-7 TRBD1 - TRBV20-1 TGCAGTGCTAGAGGGGACAGGGCGAAGTACGAGCAGTACTTC CSARGDRAKYEQYF
TRBJ2-3 - - TRBV11-2 TGTGCCAGCGCCTGGAGGGGGACGGGCAAAGATACGCAGTATTTT CASAWRGTGKDTQYF